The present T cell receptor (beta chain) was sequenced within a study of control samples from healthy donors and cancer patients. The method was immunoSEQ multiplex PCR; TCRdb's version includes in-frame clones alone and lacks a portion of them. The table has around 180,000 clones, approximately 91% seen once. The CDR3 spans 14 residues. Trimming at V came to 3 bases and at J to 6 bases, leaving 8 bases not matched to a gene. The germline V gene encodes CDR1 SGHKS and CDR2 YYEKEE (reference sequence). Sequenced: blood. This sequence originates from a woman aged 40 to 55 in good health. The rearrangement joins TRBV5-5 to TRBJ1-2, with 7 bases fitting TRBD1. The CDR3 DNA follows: TGTGCCAGCAGCTCAGGACAGGCCTGGGATGGCTACACCTTC. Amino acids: CASSSGQAWDGYTF.